The 10 T cell receptor beta chains in this list originate from one sample, sequenced in a study of blood T cells in healthy people across ages. With a J-beta primer mix and a sample-barcoded 5' primer, a second PCR ran 7 to 11 cycles. MiXCR, applied by TCRdb to the 5' RACE reads, yields one record per CDR3 protein. The table has about 730,000 distinct CDR3 sequences, roughly 41% seen once. Sequences were obtained from blood. Receptors were obtained from a woman aged 60-75 years in good health.

The chain combines TRBV25-1 with TRBJ2-5, with D tentatively TRBD1 (6 bases). V was cut by 7 bases and J by 1 base, with 16 bases left in between. The CDR3 loop spans 15 amino acids. CDR1 is MGHDK, CDR2 SYGVNS, per germline. The CDR3 sequence is CASKHHRAGQETQYF. Here the CDR3 DNA reads TGTGCCAGCAAACACCACAGGGCTGGCCAAGAGACCCAGTACTTC.

The chain joins TRBV6-6 to TRBJ1-5; 7 bases are shared with TRBD1. Germline V gene data show CDR1 as MNHNY and CDR2 as SVGAGI (reference sequence). The J segment lost 3 bases and the V segment lost 8 bases, leaving 4 bases of the junction unmatched. The CDR3 runs to 13 residues. The CDR3 nucleotides are TGTGCCAGCGGAGGGGGCGCCAATCAGCCCCAGCATTTT. Residues: CASGGGANQPQHF.

As for this clonotype: At one end the junction does not follow the germline gene, possibly because of a read error. The genes are TRBV29-1 and TRBJ2-3; a possible D gene is TRBD2 (6 bases). Germline V gene sequence: CDR1 SQVTM, CDR2 ANQGSEA. The CDR3 loop spans 14 amino acids. The CDR3 region is CGVGKAGLADTQYF. The CDR3 region has the DNA TGCGGCGTTGGAAAAGCGGGCCTCGCAGATACGCAGTATTTT.

This clonotype showed up just a few times. This chain joins TRBV27 and TRBJ1-1; D remains unclear. CDR1 and CDR2 (germline): MNHEY, SMNVEV (reference sequence). The CDR3 has 16 amino acids. V was trimmed by 2 bases and J by 4 bases, leaving 17 bases between them. The DNA for the CDR3 is TGTGCCAGCAGTTTAGGAGGTGCAAGGACGGGCACTGAAGCTTTCTTT. Amino acid sequence: CASSLGGARTGTEAFF.

V is TRBV6-4 and J is TRBJ2-7; 8 bases match TRBD2. Trimming cost V 4 bases and J 7 bases; bases outside gene matches: 12. The CDR3 is 15 residues long. Germline assignment: CDR1 MRHNA and CDR2 SNTAGT. The CDR3 sequence: CASSVEAGEYNEQYF. DNA of the CDR3: TGTGCCAGCAGTGTGGAAGCGGGGGAGTACAATGAGCAGTACTTC.

This clonotype appeared a few times. The V and J genes are TRBV11-1 and TRBJ1-1; D may be TRBD1 (5 bases). Germline assignment: CDR1 SGHAT and CDR2 FQDESV (reference sequence). CDR3 length: 13 residues. V lost 2 bases and J 7 bases, leaving 11 bases between the germline ends. Written as DNA, the CDR3 is TGTGCCAGCAGCTTATGGGGCCAGTATGAAGCTTTCTTT. Its translation: CASSLWGQYEAFF.

V usage is TRBV20-1 and J usage is TRBJ2-7; TRBD2 aligns across 7 bases. Germline CDR1 is DFQATT and CDR2 is SNEGSKA (reference sequence). This CDR3 spans 12 amino acids. V lost 6 bases, J lost 2 bases, and 4 bases stayed unmatched. CDR3 in DNA: TGCAGTGCCGAGGGACTAACCTACGAGCAGTACTTC. Protein product: CSAEGLTYEQYF.

This clonotype was recorded only once. The chain joins TRBV3-1 to TRBJ2-1; D possibly corresponds to TRBD2 (5 bases). The end of the DNA fits TRBJ2-7 better, so the J call may be wrong. Germline CDR1 LGHDT, CDR2 YNNKEL (reference sequence). This CDR3 spans 14 amino acids. CDR3 protein: CASSHRGGRNEQYF. In nucleotides, the CDR3 is TGTGCCAGCAGCCATCGCGGAGGTCGCAATGAGCAGTACTTC.

In its sample, this clonotype was seen a few times. The chain links TRBV5-4 to TRBJ2-1; possibly TRBD1 for D (5 bases). Germline V gives CDR1 SGHNT, CDR2 YYREEE (reference sequence). Between the trimmed V and J ends, which lost 5 bases and 8 bases, there was a span of 8 bases. The CDR3 spans 11 residues. CDR3 residues: CASSQGHEQFF. The CDR3 DNA reads TGTGCCAGCAGTCAGGGCCATGAGCAGTTCTTC. The whole variable domain, filled in from reference TRBV5-4 and TRBJ2-1, reads ETGVTQSPTHLIKTRGQQVTLRCSSQSGHNTVSWYQQALGQGPQFIFQYYREEENGRGNFPPRFSGLQFPNYSSELNVNALELDDSALYLCASSQGHEQFFGPGTRLTVL.

This clonotype has a handful of counts. The rearrangement uses TRBV12-3 or TRBV12-4 and TRBJ2-7; TRBD2 matches 8 bases. With 10 bases clipped from V and 0 bases from J, the junction kept 8 bases outside the gene matches. There are 14 residues in the CDR3. The CDR3 coding sequence is TGTGCCACAGGAAGCGGGAGAACCTCCTACGAGCAGTACTTC. Amino acids: CATGSGRTSYEQYF.